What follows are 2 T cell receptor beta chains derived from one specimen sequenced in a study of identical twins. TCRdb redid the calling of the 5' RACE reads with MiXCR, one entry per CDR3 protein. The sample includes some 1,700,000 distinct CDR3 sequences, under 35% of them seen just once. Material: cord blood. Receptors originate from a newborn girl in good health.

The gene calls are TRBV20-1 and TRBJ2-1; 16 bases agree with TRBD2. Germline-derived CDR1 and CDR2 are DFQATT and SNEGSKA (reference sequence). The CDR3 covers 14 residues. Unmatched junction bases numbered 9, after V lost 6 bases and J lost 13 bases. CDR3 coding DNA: TGCAGTGCCCTTCCGGGGACTAGCGGGGGGGTCCAGTTCTTC. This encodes CSALPGTSGGVQFF.

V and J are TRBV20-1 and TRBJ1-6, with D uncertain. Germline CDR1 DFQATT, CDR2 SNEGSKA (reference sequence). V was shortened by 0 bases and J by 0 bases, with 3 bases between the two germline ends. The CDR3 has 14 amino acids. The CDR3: CSARETSYNSPLHF. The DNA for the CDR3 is TGCAGTGCTAGAGAGACCTCCTATAATTCACCCCTCCACTTT.